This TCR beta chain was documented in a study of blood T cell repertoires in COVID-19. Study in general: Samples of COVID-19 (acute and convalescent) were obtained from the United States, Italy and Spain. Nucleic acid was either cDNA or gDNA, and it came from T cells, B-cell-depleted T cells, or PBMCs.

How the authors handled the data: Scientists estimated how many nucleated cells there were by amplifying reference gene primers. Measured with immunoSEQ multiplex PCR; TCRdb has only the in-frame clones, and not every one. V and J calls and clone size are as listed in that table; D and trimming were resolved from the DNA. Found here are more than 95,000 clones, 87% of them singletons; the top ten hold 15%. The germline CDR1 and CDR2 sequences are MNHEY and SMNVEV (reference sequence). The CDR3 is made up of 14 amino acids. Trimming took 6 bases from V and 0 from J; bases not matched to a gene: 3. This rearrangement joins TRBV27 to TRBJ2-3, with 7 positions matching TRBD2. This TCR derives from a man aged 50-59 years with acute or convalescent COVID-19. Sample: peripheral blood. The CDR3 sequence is CASSQRGSTDTQYF. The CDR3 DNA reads TGTGCCAGCAGCCAGCGGGGTAGCACAGATACGCAGTATTTT.